This TCR beta chain was sequenced for a study of post-analysis software for immune sequencing data. On the study more broadly: Patients had relapsing-remitting, secondary progressive or progressive-relapsing multiple sclerosis; some lacked subtype. Points from the study as a whole: In patients, five or six TRBV segments were more frequent than in controls, with TRBV5-6, TRBV5-1 and TRBV20-1 among them. Batch-mates among the samples co-clustered strongly by F measure. Controls' normalized Chao1 diversity significantly exceeded that of multiple sclerosis patients.

The TCR beta cDNA libraries carried unique molecular identifiers. A single record per CDR3 protein comes from TCRdb applying MiXCR to the PCR reads. The data show 150,000 to 200,000 distinct CDR3 sequences, about 29% seen once. For this clonotype: No antigen is known for it. A much larger clone lies a single base off, so this may be a read error.

CDR1 and CDR2 (germline): ENHRY, SYGVKD. The CDR3 covers 16 residues. The V gene lost 9 bases and the J gene lost 4 bases, with 24 bases spanning the gap. The specimen was blood. V and J are TRBV10-3 and TRBJ1-2; the D gene is possibly TRBD1 (6 bases). This TCR came from a girl aged 5-17 years with multiple sclerosis. The CDR3 reads CAIWGGQLRASYGYTF. The CDR3 nucleotides read TGTGCCATATGGGGGGGCCAGTTACGCGCTTCCTATGGCTACACCTTC.